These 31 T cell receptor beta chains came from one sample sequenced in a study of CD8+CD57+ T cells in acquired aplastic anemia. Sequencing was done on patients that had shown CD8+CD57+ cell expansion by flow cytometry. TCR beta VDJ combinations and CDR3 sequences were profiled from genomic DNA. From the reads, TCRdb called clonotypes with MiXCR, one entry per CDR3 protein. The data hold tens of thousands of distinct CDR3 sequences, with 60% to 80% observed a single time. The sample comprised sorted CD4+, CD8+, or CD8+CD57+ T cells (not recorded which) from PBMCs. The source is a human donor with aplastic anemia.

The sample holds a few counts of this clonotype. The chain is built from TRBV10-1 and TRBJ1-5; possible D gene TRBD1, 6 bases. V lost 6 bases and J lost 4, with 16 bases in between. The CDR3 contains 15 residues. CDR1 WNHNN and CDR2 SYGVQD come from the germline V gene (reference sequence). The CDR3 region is CASSQDRRINQPQHF. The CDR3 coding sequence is TGCGCCAGCAGCCAAGACAGGAGGATAAATCAGCCCCAGCATTTT.

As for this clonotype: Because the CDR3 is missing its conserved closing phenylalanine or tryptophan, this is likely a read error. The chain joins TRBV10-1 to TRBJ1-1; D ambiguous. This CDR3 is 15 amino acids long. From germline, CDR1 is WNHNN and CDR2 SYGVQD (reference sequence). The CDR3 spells CAGSEQEHLNTEAFI. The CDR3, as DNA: TGCGCCGGCAGTGAGCAGGAACACTTGAACACTGAAGCTTTCATT.

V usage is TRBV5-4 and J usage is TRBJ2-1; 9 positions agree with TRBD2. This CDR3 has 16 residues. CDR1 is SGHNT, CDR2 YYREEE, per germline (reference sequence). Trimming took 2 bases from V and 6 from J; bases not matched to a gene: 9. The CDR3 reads CASSFGASGVLNEQFF. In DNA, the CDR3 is TGTGCCAGCAGCTTTGGGGCTAGCGGGGTCCTCAATGAGCAGTTCTTC.

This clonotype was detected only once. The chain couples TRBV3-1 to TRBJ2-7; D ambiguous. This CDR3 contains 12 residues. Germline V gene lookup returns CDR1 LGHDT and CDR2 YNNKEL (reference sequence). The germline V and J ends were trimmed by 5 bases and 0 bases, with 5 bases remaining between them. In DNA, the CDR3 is TGTGCCAGCAGCGCAAACTCCTACGAGCAGTACTTC. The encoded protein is CASSANSYEQYF.

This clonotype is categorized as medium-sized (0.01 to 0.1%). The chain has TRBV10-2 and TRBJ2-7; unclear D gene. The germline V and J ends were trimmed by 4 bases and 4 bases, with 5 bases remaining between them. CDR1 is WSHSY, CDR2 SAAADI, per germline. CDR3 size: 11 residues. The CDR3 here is CASSALYEQYF. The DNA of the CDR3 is TGCGCCAGCAGTGCGTTATACGAGCAGTACTTC.

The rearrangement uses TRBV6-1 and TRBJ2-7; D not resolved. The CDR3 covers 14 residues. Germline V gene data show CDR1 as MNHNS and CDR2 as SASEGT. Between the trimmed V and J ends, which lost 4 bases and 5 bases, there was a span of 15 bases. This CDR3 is CASSVSVAVHEQYF. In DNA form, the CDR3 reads TGTGCCAGCAGTGTGAGCGTCGCCGTCCACGAGCAGTACTTC.

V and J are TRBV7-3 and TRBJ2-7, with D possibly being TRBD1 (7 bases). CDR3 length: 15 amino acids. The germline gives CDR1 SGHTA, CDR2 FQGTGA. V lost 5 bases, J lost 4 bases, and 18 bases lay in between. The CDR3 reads CASSTLAHRGYEQYF. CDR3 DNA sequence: TGTGCCAGCAGCACCCTAGCGCACAGGGGATACGAGCAGTACTTC.

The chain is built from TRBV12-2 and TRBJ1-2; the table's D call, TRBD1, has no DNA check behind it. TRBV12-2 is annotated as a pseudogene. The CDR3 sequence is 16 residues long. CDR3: CASRLGRPGGRDGYTF. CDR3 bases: TGTGCAAGTCGCTTAGGTCGGCCCGGGGGCAGGGATGGCTACACCTTC.

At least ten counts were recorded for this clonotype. CDR3 in DNA: TGTGCCAGCAGCTTTGAACGGGGGAGGCCAAATGAGCAGTTCTTC. Amino acid sequence: CASSFERGRPNEQFF. V and J are TRBV7-8 and TRBJ2-1; D possibly corresponds to TRBD2 (6 bases). CDR1 SGHVS and CDR2 FQNEAQ come from the germline V gene. The V end was cut by 3 bases, the J end by 7 bases, with 16 bases between. The CDR3 is 15 residues long. The full variable domain, completed using reference TRBV7-8 and TRBJ2-1, is GAGVSQSPRYKVAKRGQDVALRCDPISGHVSLFWYQQALGQGPEFLTYFQNEAQLDKSGLPSDRFFAERPEGSVSTLKIQRTQQEDSAVYLCASSFERGRPNEQFFGPGTRLTVL.

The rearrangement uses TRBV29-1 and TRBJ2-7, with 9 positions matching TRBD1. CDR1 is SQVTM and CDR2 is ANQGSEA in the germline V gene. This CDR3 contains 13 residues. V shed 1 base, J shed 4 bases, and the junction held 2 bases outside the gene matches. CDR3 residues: CSVEVGQGYEQYF. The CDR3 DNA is TGCAGCGTTGAAGTAGGACAGGGGTACGAGCAGTACTTC.

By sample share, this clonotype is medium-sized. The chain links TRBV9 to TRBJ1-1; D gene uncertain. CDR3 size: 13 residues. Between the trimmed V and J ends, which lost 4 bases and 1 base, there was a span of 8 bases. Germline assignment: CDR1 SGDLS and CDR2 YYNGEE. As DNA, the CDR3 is TGTGCCAGCAGCTCCGACTGGAACACTGAAGCTTTCTTT. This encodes CASSSDWNTEAFF.

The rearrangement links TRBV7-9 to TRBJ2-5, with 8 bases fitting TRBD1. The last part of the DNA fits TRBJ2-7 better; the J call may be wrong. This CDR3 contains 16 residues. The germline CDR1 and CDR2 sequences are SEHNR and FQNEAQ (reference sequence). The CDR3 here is CASSSNRDRLSYEQYF. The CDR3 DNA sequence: TGTGCCAGCAGCTCCAACCGGGACAGGCTTTCCTACGAGCAGTACTTC.

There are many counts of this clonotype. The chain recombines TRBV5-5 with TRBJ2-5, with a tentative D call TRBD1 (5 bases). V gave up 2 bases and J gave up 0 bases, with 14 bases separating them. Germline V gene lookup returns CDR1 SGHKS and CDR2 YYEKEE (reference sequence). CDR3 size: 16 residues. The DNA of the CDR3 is TGTGCCAGCAGCTTAGGGCGCCGACAGTACCAAGAGACCCAGTACTTC. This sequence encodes CASSLGRRQYQETQYF.

This chain's CDR3 is CATAHTPNYEQYF. The CDR3 bases are TGTGCCACCGCACACACCCCGAACTACGAGCAGTACTTC. The genes are TRBV15 and TRBJ2-7; no firm D call. Per the germline V gene, CDR1 is LNHNV and CDR2 is YYDKDF (reference sequence). The ends were cut back, 8 bases at V and 3 bases at J, with 14 bases in the middle. The CDR3 totals 13 residues.

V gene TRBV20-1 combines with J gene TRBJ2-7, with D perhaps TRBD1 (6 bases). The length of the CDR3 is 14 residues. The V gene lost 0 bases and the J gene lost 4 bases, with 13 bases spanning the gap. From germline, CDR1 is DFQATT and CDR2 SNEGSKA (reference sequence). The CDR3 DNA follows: TGCAGTGCTAGAGAGGTCATGGGGGCTTACGAGCAGTACTTC. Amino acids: CSAREVMGAYEQYF.

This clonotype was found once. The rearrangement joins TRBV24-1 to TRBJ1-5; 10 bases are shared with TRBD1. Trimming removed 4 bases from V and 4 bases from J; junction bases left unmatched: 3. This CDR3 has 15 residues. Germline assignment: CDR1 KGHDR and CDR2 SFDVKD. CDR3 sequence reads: CATSDRGQGNQPQHF. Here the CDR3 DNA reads TGTGCCACCAGTGACAGGGGACAGGGGAATCAGCCCCAGCATTTT.

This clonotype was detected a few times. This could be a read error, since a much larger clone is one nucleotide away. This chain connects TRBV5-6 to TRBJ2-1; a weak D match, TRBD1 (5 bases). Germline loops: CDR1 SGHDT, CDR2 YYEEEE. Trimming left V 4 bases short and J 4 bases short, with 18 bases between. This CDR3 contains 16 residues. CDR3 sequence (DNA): TGTGCCAGCAGCCGGAACAGGATCATGGTTTACAATGAGCAGTTCTTC. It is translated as CASSRNRIMVYNEQFF.

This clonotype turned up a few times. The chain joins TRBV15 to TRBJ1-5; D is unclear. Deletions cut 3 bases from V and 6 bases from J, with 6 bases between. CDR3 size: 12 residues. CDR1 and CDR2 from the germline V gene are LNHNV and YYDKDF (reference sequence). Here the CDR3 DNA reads TGTGCCACCAGCAGCGTGGGTCAGCCCCAGCATTTT. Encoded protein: CATSSVGQPQHF.

The CDR3 sequence is CSVNGTGVNEKLFF. The CDR3 DNA reads TGCAGCGTTAATGGGACAGGGGTAAATGAAAAACTGTTTTTT. The V call is TRBV29-1, the J call TRBJ1-4; 10 bases match TRBD1. CDR1 SQVTM and CDR2 ANQGSEA come from the germline V gene. CDR3 length: 14 amino acids. Trimming cost V 5 bases and J 5 bases; bases outside gene matches: 5.

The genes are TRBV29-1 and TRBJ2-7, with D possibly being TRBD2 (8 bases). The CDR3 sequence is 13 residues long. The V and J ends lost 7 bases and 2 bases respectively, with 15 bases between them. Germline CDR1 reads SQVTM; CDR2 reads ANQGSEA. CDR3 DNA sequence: TGCAGCGCGGGAGGGGGACAGACCTACGAGCAGTACTTC. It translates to CSAGGGQTYEQYF.

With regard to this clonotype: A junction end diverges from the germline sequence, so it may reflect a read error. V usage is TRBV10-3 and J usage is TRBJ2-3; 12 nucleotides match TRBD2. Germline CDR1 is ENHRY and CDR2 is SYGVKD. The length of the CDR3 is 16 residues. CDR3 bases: TGTGCCAGCAGTTACTCGACTAGCGGGAGAACAGATACGCAGTATTTT. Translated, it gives CASSYSTSGRTDTQYF.

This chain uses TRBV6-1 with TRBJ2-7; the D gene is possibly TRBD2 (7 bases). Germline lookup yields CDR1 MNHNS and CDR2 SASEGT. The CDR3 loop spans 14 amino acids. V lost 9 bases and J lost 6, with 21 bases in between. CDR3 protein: CAREGGGRSGEQYF. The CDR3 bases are TGTGCCAGGGAGGGGGGGGGCAGGAGCGGCGAGCAGTACTTC.

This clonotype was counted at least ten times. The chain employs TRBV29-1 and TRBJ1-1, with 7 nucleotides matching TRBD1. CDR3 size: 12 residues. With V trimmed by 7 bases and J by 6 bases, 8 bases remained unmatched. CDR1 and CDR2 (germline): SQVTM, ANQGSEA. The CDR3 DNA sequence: TGCAGCGATAGGGGGCAGGGCGCTGAAGCTTTCTTT. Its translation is CSDRGQGAEAFF.

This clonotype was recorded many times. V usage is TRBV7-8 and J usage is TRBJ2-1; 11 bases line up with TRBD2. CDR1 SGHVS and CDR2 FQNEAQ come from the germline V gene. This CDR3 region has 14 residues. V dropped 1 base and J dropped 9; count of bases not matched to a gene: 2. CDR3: CASSLVLAGGEQFF. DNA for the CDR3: TGTGCCAGCAGCTTAGTTCTAGCGGGGGGTGAGCAGTTCTTC.

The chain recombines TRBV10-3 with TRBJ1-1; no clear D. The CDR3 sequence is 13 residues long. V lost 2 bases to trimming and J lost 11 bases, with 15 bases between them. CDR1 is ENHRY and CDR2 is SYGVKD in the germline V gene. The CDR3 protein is CAISEANGNGAFF. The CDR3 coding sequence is TGTGCCATCAGTGAGGCGAACGGTAATGGGGCTTTCTTT.

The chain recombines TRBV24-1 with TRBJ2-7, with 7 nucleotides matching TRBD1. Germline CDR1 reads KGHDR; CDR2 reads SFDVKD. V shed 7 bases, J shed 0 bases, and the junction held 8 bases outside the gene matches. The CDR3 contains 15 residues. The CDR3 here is CATSSGTESSYEQYF. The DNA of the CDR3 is TGTGCCACCAGCTCCGGGACAGAGAGCTCCTACGAGCAGTACTTC.

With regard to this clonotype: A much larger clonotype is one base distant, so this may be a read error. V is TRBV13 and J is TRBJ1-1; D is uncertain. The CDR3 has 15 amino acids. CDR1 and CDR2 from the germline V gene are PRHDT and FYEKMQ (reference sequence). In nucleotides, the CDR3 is TGTGCCAGCAGCCCCTCCGGCCCAAGGAACACTGAAGCTCTCTTT. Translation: CASSPSGPRNTEALF. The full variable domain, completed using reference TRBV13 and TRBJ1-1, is AAGVIQSPRHLIKEKRETATLKCYPIPRHDTVYWYQQGPGQDPQFLISFYEKMQSDKGSIPDRFSAQQFSDYHSELNMSSLELGDSALYFCASSPSGPRNTEALFGQGTRLTVV.

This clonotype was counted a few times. CDR3 sequence reads: CSARAGLATYEQYF. As DNA, the CDR3 is TGCAGTGCTAGAGCCGGACTAGCGACCTACGAGCAGTACTTC. The chain recombines TRBV20-1 with TRBJ2-7, with TRBD2 identical over 9 bases. Germline assignment: CDR1 DFQATT and CDR2 SNEGSKA (reference sequence). This CDR3 comprises 14 residues. V lost 1 base and J lost 2; bases outside the gene matches: 3.

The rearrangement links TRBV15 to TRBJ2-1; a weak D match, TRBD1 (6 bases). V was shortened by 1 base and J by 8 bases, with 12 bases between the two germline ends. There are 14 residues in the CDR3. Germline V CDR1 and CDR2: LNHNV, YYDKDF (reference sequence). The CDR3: CATSRVNRDDEQFF. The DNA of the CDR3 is TGTGCCACCAGCAGAGTGAACAGGGACGATGAGCAGTTCTTC. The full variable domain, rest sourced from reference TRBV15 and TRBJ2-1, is DAMVIQNPRYQVTQFGKPVTLSCSQTLNHNVMYWYQQKSSQAPKLLFHYYDKDFNNEADTPDNFQSRRPNTSFCFLDIRSPGLGDTAMYLCATSRVNRDDEQFFGPGTRLTVL.

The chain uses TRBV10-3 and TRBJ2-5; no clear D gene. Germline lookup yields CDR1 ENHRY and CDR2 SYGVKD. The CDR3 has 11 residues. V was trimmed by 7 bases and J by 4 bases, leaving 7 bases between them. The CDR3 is CAITNGETQYF. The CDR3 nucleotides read TGTGCCATCACGAACGGAGAGACCCAGTACTTC.

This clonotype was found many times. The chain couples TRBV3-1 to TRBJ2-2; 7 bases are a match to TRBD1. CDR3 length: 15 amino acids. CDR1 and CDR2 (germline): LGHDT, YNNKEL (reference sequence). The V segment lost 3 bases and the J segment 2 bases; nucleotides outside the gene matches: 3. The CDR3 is CASSQGTANTGELFF. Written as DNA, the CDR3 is TGTGCCAGCAGCCAGGGGACAGCTAACACCGGGGAGCTGTTTTTT.